This T cell receptor (beta chain) derives from a study of PD-1 blockade in classical Hodgkin lymphoma (dated by TCRdb to 2020 to 2021). A note on the overall study: Nivolumab dosing was 3 mg/kg intravenously every 2 weeks, continuing until either disease progression or unacceptable toxicity. A peripheral blood immune signature of response to PD-1 blockade in classical Hodgkin lymphoma was defined using TCR beta sequencing and CyTOF. Overall results and qualifications from the work: By C4D1, a significant rise was seen in CD4+ TCR diversity but not in CD8+ TCR diversity (p=0.0027 vs p=0.16), and the rise was most apparent among complete responders (p=0.02). Only a single clinical trial cohort was studied, and what caused the repertoire differences, possibly disease activity or prior therapy, remained undefined. Trial patients with a complete response had baseline diversity similar to that of newly diagnosed patients, while partial responders and progressors had significantly lower diversity. Baseline TCR diversity was reported as lower in newly diagnosed patients than in healthy donors, and lower still in relapsed/refractory patients. Patients starting nivolumab less than 1 year after ASCT had lower diversity and were excluded from later analyses to avoid confounding by immune reconstitution.

On this clone itself: Its antigen is not yet known. The sample holds no much larger clone one base away, and base qualities are not on file.

According to the study, the label for this sample's time point signals: cycle 2 day 1 (C2D1) of nivolumab. Relapse after autologous stem cell transplantation had occurred in all trial patients, and cohorts A, B and C were distinguished by prior brentuximab vedotin exposure. A total of around 59 patients with relapsed/refractory classical Hodgkin lymphoma made up the trial cohort, and each patient's best overall response was complete response, partial response or progressive disease. Trial patients were treated with single-agent nivolumab in the multi-cohort phase II CheckMate 205 trial. An independent review committee assessed best overall response by applying the 2007 International Working Group response criteria. Trial PBMCs were obtained immediately prior to nivolumab initiation (C1D1) and on therapy at cycle 2 day 1 and cycle 4 day 1. Peripheral blood was collected in 8 mL Vacutainer Cell Preparation Tubes, from which PBMCs were isolated by centrifugation and then cryopreserved.

The germline V gene sets CDR1 to SGDLS and CDR2 to YYNGEE. There are 14 amino acids in the CDR3, from cysteine to phenylalanine inclusive. Only the CDR3 portion is preserved as DNA: 42 bases, with reading frame beginning at the first base. V drops 0 bases and J drops 7 bases, leaving 13 bases in between. The Qiagen DNeasy kit was used to extract genomic DNA both from unsorted PBMCs and from the negatively selected CD4+ and CD8+ fractions. Using primers that anneal to V and J segments, immunoSEQ multiplex PCR amplified the TCR beta CDR3 regions. Amplification bias was minimized using a synthetic immune receptor repertoire, and residual bias was removed computationally after sequencing. On the study's bioinformatics: Custom Python scripts were used to quantify repertoire diversity as the Shannon entropy index. Unsorted, CD4+ and CD8+ repertoires were examined separately, except in combined analyses, for which CD4+ and CD8+ sequences were merged in silico. A clone counted as expanded when the clone's frequency after treatment rose at least 2-fold relative to C1D1, and clones undetected at baseline were given a pseudocount of 0.5. Clones with 0 or 1 copy at C1D1 were defined as singleton clones, while clones with 2 or more copies were defined as non-singleton clones. Clones expanded in unsorted samples were annotated as CD4+, CD8+ or unknown by matching protein sequences in sorted samples from the same patient. Wilcoxon tests on paired samples were used to test diversity changes from C1D1 to C4D1. TCRdb re-hosts the immuneACCESS table, in-frame sequences only. Its copies lack some clones; in the studies checked, an unresolved V gene accounts for under half of them, and the cause for the rest is not known. V and J calls and clone size are copied from that table; D and trimming were computed from the DNA. This sample comprises some 16,000 clones, over 80% of them detected only once. In total, the top ten clones hold over 30% of the sample.

The source material was peripheral blood mononuclear cells (PBMCs), sampled before the second cycle of nivolumab. This receptor chain uses TRBV9 and TRBJ1-1, and TRBD1 may be the D gene, going by 5 matching bases. The clonotype was recovered from a human donor with classical Hodgkin lymphoma. Here the CDR3 is given as CASSVGAGTSEAFF. Read as DNA, the sequence is TGTGCCAGCAGCGTAGGAGCAGGGACGAGTGAAGCTTTCTTT.